These T cell receptor beta chains were read from a single sample in a study of shared clonotypes between healthy human individuals. Sequencing was performed with immunoSEQ multiplex PCR; in TCRdb, only in-frame clones are kept and a portion is missing. The sample has 2 million to 2.5 million clones; more than 90% are singletons. Sequencing input: naive CD4+ T cells sorted from blood. The receptors were sampled from a man between 18 and 29 years old in good health. Each CDR3 is given with its conserved first and last residue. The order of the fields is clone size, D gene, J gene, V gene, CDR3 DNA, CDR3 protein. D genes are given only for firm matches. Clone size is not always given. Where it is, it says once, few, many or a class for expanded clones.

>.|.|TRBJ2-5|TRBV4-1
TGCGCCAGCAGCGAAGGGCTATTAAGCCAAGAGACCCAGTACTTC
CASSEGLLSQETQYF
>once|.|TRBJ1-2|TRBV10-3
TGTGCCATCAGTGGGGGCTCGCAGATTAGTGGCTACACCTTC
CAISGGSQISGYTF
>.|.|TRBJ1-3|TRBV6-6
TGTGCCAGCAGAGAAGGGGGAGGAAACACCATATATTTT
CASREGGGNTIYF
>once|TRBD2|TRBJ2-5|TRBV7-7
TGTGCTAGCAGCAGGACTAGCATTGAGACCCAGTACTTC
CASSRTSIETQYF
>.|TRBD1|TRBJ1-5|TRBV6-1
TGTGCCAGCAGTGAAGACCACGGGACAGGGGGACAGAATCAGCCCCAGCATTTT
CASSEDHGTGGQNQPQHF
>.|.|TRBJ2-3|TRBV9
TGTGCCAGCAGCGTAGAATTTCGCACAGATACGCAGTATTTT
CASSVEFRTDTQYF
>.|TRBD1|TRBJ1-4|TRBV5-1
TGCGCCAGCAGCGAACAGACAGGGGCCAATGAAAAACTGTTTTTT
CASSEQTGANEKLFF
>.|TRBD1|TRBJ2-5|TRBV6-1
TGTGCCAGCAGCACCGGACAGGGGCGAGAGACCCAGTACTTC
CASSTGQGRETQYF
>.|.|TRBJ1-1|TRBV5-4
TGTGCCAGCAGCAGGACGTGGAACACTGAAGCTTTCTTT
CASSRTWNTEAFF
>.|.|TRBJ2-1|TRBV6-1
TGTGCCAGCAGTGAAGGGGCAGGGTGGCGGAATGAGCAGTTCTTC
CASSEGAGWRNEQFF
>.|.|TRBJ1-6|TRBV9
TGTGCCAGCAGCGTAGTGGCAGATAATTCACCCCTCCACTTT
CASSVVADNSPLHF
>few|TRBD1|TRBJ1-1|TRBV30
TGTGCCTGGAGTGTATTCAGGACAGGGATGAACACTGAAGCTTTCTTT
CAWSVFRTGMNTEAFF
>.|TRBD2|TRBJ2-7|TRBV29-1
TGCAGCGCCGGGACTAGCTCCATCGGCGAGCAGTACTTC
CSAGTSSIGEQYF
>.|TRBD1|TRBJ1-2|TRBV19
TGTGCCAGTAGTAGAGGACAGGGATTCTATGGCTACACCTTC
CASSRGQGFYGYTF
>.|TRBD2|TRBJ2-3|TRBV5-1
TGCGCCAGCTTCGGAGGGGCGGGAGGGCCGACAGATACGCAGTATTTT
CASFGGAGGPTDTQYF
>.|.|TRBJ1-1|TRBV27
TGTGCCAGCAGCCAGGGGAACACTGAAGCTTTCTTT
CASSQGNTEAFF
>.|.|TRBJ1-4|TRBV19
TGTGCCAGTAGTAAAACAGTGGCTATGAATGAAAAACTGTTTTTT
CASSKTVAMNEKLFF
>.|.|TRBJ1-1|TRBV5-1
TGCGCCAGCAGCTGGGGGCAAAACCTAAACACTGAAGCTTTCTTT
CASSWGQNLNTEAFF
>.|.|TRBJ2-1|TRBV6-1
TGTGCCAGCAGTGAGGGTCACGCAGGCAATGAGCAGTTCTTC
CASSEGHAGNEQFF
>.|.|TRBJ1-1|TRBV29-1
TGCAGCGTTGCAGGGGTCGGGACTGAAGCTTTCTTT
CSVAGVGTEAFF